The clone carrying this T cell receptor beta chain was observed at least ten times. Its antigen is still unknown. The sample is drawn from a study of identical twins. Addition of a universal primer site occurred through template switching, and cDNA carried unique molecular identifiers. A single record per CDR3 protein comes from TCRdb applying MiXCR to the 5' RACE reads. Of 500,000 to 700,000 distinct CDR3 sequences in the sample, about 7% are singletons; the top ten hold 1.6%. V was pared by 6 bases and J by 1 base, with 5 bases of the junction left unmatched. Germline lookup yields CDR1 SGHAT and CDR2 FQNNGV. The CDR3 spans 14 residues. Whole-study findings and limits: For cord blood, abundant beta clonotypes had fewer insertions, unlike memory repertoires, which showed none. Findings depended on cross-sectional statistics rather than tracking the same donors.

These data are also associated with another study on yellow fever vaccine responses in identical twins.

The origin of this receptor is a woman between 18 and 29 years old in good health. The sequencing input was PBMCs. V and J are TRBV11-2 and TRBJ1-1; 7 bases are shared with TRBD1. CDR3 bases: TGTGCCAGCAGACGGACAGGCGAGAACACTGAAGCTTTCTTT. It translates to CASRRTGENTEAFF.